The table lists the clone carrying this T cell receptor beta chain with a count of one. The antigen is unknown. 13 Jbeta primers and 60 Vbeta primers were used for the PCR. Profiling relied on immunoSEQ multiplex PCR, and the TCRdb table lists in-frame clones only, not all of them. The sample includes approximately 190,000 clones, about 80% of them seen just once. The CDR3 has 14 amino acids. Looked up from germline, CDR1 is MDHEN and CDR2 is SYDVKM. V lost 3 bases, J lost 5 bases, and 6 bases stayed unmatched. This record belongs to a study of cytomegalovirus exposure and HLA in healthy donors. Findings and caveats of the study: In a later analysis, donors in an Asian-associated ancestry cluster reportedly had fewer N-insertions in productive TCRs than the cohort mean. Several V segments, TRBV6-2 and TRBV6-3 among them, could not be told apart and were dropped.

The donors, nominally healthy at sampling, likely had unrecorded immune exposures. The receptor was derived from a woman aged 25-40 years in good health and CMV-seropositive. Sequenced input: PBMCs. The chain couples TRBV28 to TRBJ1-2; 7 nucleotides align to TRBD1. Here the CDR3 DNA reads TGTGCCAGCAGTTTCACCGGGACAGCTTATGGCTACACCTTC. This encodes CASSFTGTAYGYTF.